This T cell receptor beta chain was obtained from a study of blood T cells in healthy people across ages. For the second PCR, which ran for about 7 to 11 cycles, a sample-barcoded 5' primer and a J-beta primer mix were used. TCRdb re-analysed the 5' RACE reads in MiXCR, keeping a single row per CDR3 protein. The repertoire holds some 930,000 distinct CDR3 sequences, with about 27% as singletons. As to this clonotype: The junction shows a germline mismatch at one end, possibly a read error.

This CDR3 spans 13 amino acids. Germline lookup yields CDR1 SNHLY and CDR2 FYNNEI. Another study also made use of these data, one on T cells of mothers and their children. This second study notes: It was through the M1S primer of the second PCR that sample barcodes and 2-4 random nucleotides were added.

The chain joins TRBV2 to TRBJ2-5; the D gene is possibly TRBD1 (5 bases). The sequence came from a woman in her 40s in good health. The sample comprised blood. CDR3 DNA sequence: TGTGCCAGCAGTGAAATGGGGCAAGGGACCCAGTACTTC. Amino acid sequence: CASSEMGQGTQYF. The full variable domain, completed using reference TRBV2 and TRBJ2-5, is EPEVTQTPSHQVTQMGQEVILRCVPISNHLYFYWYRQILGQKVEFLVSFYNNEISEKSEIFDDQFSVERPDGSNFTLKIRSTKLEDSAMYFCASSEMGQGTQYFGPGTRLLVL.